This T cell receptor beta chain came from a study of tumor-infiltrating lymphocytes in primary liver carcinoma. The V gene end was trimmed by 4 bases and the J gene end by 4 bases; junction bases not matched to a gene: 10. The length of the CDR3 is 18 residues. CDR1 SGHDT and CDR2 YYEEEE come from the germline V gene. The study co-extracted DNA and RNA from 20-30 mg of unsorted bulk tissue. Surgeons treated the primary liver carcinoma of the patients by surgical resection. Treatment-naive at the time, the patients had chronic HBV infection. A constant-region primer primed TCR beta cDNA synthesis from 450 to 550 ng of total RNA. Researchers made the TCR beta libraries by running three nested multiplex PCR rounds with slightly modified ARM-PCR. Use of TRBV1-TRBV30 forward primers with a C-beta reverse primer characterized the first two PCR rounds, which lasted about 11 cycles each. TCRdb reanalysed the multiplex PCR reads using MiXCR and keeps one entry per CDR3 protein. The data show roughly 190,000 distinct CDR3 sequences, 85% seen once.

The J gene is TRBJ2-1, the V gene TRBV5-6, with 14 bases that match TRBD2. The TCR comes from a man between 35 and 55 years old with primary liver carcinoma and hepatitis B virus infection. Sample: tumor tissue from primary liver carcinoma. The CDR3 region has the DNA TGTGCCAGCAGCCGGGGACTAGCGGGAGTTTTGAAGTACAATGAGCAGTTCTTC. This gives the protein CASSRGLAGVLKYNEQFF.